The 4 T cell receptor beta chains presented below share a single source sample, sequenced in a study of T cells in Graves' hyperthyroidism and ophthalmopathy. Amplified TCR beta CDR3 regions derived from RNA transcripts. First-round RT-PCR targeting the TCR CDR3 was performed with the HTBI primer set. TCRdb called the multiplex PCR reads again in MiXCR, with one record for every CDR3 protein. Among some 550,000 distinct CDR3 sequences listed, about 20% were seen once. Sequencing was done on a sample of blood. The receptors here all came from a man aged 18 to 30 with Graves' hyperthyroidism.

Many counts were recorded for this clonotype. V gene TRBV9 combines with J gene TRBJ1-3, with TRBD1 matching over 8 bases. Germline lookup yields CDR1 SGDLS and CDR2 YYNGEE. The V gene end was trimmed by 4 bases and the J gene end by 0 bases; junction bases not matched to a gene: 6. The CDR3 consists of 16 residues. CDR3 sequence reads: CASSLGQGSSGNTIYF. CDR3 nucleotide sequence: TGTGCCAGCAGCCTCGGACAGGGAAGCTCTGGAAACACCATATATTTT.

There are many counts of this clonotype. This chain's CDR3 is CASTPKGVGYEQYF. The CDR3 DNA sequence: TGTGCCAGCACCCCAAAAGGGGTTGGTTACGAGCAGTACTTC. The chain uses TRBV2 and TRBJ2-7; weak D call: TRBD1 (5 bases). Trimming took 7 bases from V and 4 from J, leaving 17 bases between them. The CDR3 spans 14 residues. In germline, CDR1 is SNHLY, CDR2 FYNNEI.

This clonotype appeared many times. The chain employs TRBV12-3 or TRBV12-4 and TRBJ2-5; TRBD1 matches at 7 bases. Trimming took 2 bases from V and 5 from J; bases not matched to a gene: 11. The CDR3 has 16 amino acids. CDR3 DNA sequence: TGTGCCAGCAGTTTAAACAGGGGCGTATCGCGGGAGACCCAGTACTTC. It translates to CASSLNRGVSRETQYF.

V is TRBV9 and J is TRBJ1-3; tentatively, D is TRBD1 (5 bases). From germline, CDR1 is SGDLS and CDR2 YYNGEE. CDR3 length equals 16 residues. Trimming shortened V by 3 bases and J by 0 bases, and 13 bases separated the two germline ends. The CDR3 coding sequence is TGTGCCAGCAGCGCCGAGGGACGGAACTCTGGAAACACCATATATTTT. Encoded protein: CASSAEGRNSGNTIYF.